This T cell receptor (beta chain) derives from a study of blood T cell repertoires in COVID-19. The table came from immunoSEQ multiplex PCR; TCRdb's copy has only in-frame clones and leaves some out. This table has 200,000 or so clones, about 90% appearing once. Germline CDR1 is MNHEY and CDR2 is SVGAGI. The CDR3 spans 14 residues. V was pared by 6 bases and J by 9 bases, with 8 bases of the junction left unmatched. This clone was counted a few times. The receptor was derived from a man between 40 and 49 years old with active or convalescent COVID-19. The genes are TRBV6-5 and TRBJ1-6; 7 nucleotides agree with TRBD1. Sequencing was performed on peripheral blood. CDR3: CASRPEQGSSPLHF. The CDR3 coding sequence is TGTGCCAGCAGGCCGGAACAGGGGTCTTCACCCCTCCACTTT.